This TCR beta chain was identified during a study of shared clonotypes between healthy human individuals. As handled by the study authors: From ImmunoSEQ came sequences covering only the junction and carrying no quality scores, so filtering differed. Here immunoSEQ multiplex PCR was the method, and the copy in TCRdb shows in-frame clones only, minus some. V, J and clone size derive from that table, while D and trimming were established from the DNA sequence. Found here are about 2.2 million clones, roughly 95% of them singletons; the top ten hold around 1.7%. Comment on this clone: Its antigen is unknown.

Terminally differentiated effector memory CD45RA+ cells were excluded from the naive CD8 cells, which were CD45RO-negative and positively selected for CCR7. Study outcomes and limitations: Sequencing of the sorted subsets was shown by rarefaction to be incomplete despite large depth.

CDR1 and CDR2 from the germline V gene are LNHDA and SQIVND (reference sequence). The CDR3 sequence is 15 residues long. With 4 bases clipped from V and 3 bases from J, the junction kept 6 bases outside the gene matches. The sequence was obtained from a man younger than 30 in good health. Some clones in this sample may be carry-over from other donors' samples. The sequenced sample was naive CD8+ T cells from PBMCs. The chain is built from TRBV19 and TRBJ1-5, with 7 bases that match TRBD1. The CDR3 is CASSKRDSNNQPQHF. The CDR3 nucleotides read TGTGCCAGTAGTAAACGGGACAGCAACAATCAGCCCCAGCATTTT.